This T cell receptor beta chain stems from a study of blood T cell repertoires in COVID-19. Germline V gene sequence: CDR1 SGHTA, CDR2 FQGTGA. This CDR3 is built from 16 residues. V lost 4 bases to trimming and J lost 2 bases; unmatched junction nucleotides: 8. Produced via immunoSEQ multiplex PCR; TCRdb's table is partial and in-frame only. Among over 200,000 clones listed, about 83% were seen once. The chain has TRBV7-3 and TRBJ2-5, with 9 bases fitting TRBD2. This clonotype was sampled from a woman between 50 and 59 years old with acute or convalescent COVID-19. The material sequenced was peripheral blood. CDR3 nucleotides: TGTGCCAGCAGCTATCCGGGACTAGCAGATCAAGAGACCCAGTACTTC. Protein sequence: CASSYPGLADQETQYF.